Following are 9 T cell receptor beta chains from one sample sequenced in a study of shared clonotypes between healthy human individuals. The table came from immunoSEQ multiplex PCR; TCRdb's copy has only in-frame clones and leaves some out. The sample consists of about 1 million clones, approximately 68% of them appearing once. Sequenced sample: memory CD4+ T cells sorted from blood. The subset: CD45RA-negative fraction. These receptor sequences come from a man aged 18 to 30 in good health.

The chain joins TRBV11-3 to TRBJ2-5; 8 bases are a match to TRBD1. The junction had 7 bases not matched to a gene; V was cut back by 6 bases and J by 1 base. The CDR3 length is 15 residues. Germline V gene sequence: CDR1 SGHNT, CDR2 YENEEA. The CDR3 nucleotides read TGTGCCAGCAGTCAGACAGGGGCGTCCCAAGAGACCCAGTACTTC. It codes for CASSQTGASQETQYF.

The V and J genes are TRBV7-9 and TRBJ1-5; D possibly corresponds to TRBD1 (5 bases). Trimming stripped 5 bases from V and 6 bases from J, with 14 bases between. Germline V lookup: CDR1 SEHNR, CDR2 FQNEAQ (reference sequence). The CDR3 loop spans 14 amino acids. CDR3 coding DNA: TGTGCCAGCAGCCTTGAGGGGCTTTCTCAGCCCCAGCATTTT. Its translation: CASSLEGLSQPQHF.

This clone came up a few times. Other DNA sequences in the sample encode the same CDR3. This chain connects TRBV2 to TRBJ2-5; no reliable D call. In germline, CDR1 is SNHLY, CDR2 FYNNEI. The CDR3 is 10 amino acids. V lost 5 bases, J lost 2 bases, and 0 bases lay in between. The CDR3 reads CASSQETQYF. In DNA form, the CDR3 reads TGTGCCAGCAGTCAAGAGACCCAGTACTTC.

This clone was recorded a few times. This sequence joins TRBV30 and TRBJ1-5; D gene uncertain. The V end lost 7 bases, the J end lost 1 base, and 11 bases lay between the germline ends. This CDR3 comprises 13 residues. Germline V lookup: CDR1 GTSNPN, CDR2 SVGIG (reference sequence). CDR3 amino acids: CASAGDSNQPQHF. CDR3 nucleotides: TGTGCCTCGGCTGGTGACAGCAATCAGCCCCAGCATTTT.

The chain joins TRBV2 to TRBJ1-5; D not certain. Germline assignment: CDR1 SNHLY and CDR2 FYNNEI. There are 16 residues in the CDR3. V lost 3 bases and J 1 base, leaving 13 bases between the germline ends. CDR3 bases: TGTGCCAGCAGTGATTTTGCGGGGTCCAGCAATCAGCCCCAGCATTTT. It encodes CASSDFAGSSNQPQHF.

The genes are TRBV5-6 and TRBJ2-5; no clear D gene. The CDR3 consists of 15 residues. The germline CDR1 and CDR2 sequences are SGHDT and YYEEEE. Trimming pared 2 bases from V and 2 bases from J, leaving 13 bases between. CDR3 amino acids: CASSFTGRQQETQYF. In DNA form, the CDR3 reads TGTGCCAGCAGCTTTACCGGGCGCCAGCAAGAGACCCAGTACTTC.

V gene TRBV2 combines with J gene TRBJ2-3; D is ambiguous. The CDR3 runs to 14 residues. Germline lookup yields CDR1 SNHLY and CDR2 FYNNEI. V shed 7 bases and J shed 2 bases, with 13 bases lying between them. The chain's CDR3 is CASTGRLSTDTQYF. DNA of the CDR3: TGTGCCAGCACGGGCAGACTTTCCACAGATACGCAGTATTTT.

This chain's CDR3 is CASSLDRGNHNEQFF. In nucleotides, the CDR3 is TGTGCCAGCAGCTTGGACAGGGGGAATCACAATGAGCAGTTCTTC. The rearrangement uses TRBV5-4 and TRBJ2-1; 8 positions agree with TRBD1. V trimming: 0 bases; J trimming: 5 bases; junction bases outside the gene matches: 4. This CDR3 is 15 amino acids long. The germline gives CDR1 SGHNT, CDR2 YYREEE (reference sequence).

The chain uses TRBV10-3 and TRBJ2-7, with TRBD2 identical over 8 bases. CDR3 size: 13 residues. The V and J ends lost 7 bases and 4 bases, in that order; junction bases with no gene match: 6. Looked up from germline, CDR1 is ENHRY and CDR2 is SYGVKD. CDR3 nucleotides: TGTGCCATCAAGCCTAGCGGGTGGTACGAGCAGTACTTC. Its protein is CAIKPSGWYEQYF.